This T cell receptor beta chain was captured by sequencing in a study of T-cell reconstitution after alpha-beta-depleted transplantation in children. The library targeted TCRbeta and was prepared with unique molecular identifiers. TCRdb ran MiXCR on the PCR reads and lists one entry per CDR3 protein. The repertoire consists of roughly 200,000 distinct CDR3 sequences, with 8% to 9.5% occurring once and the leading ten covering 6.2%. CDR3 length equals 16 residues. Germline V gives CDR1 SGHVS, CDR2 FQNEAQ. Trimming cost V 8 bases and J 6 bases, with 23 bases left between them. This clonotype was detected many times.

The chain employs TRBV7-8 and TRBJ1-5, with D tentatively TRBD1 (6 bases). This clonotype was sampled from a human donor who donated a stem cell graft to a child with acute lymphoblastic leukemia. This specimen was PBMCs from the stem cell graft donor, taken from the stem cell graft. Here the CDR3 reads CASDYRVGLKGQPQHF. The CDR3 region has the DNA TGTGCCAGCGACTACAGGGTGGGGTTAAAAGGTCAGCCCCAGCATTTT. Supplemented by reference TRBV7-8 and TRBJ1-5, the full variable domain reads GAGVSQSPRYKVAKRGQDVALRCDPISGHVSLFWYQQALGQGPEFLTYFQNEAQLDKSGLPSDRFFAERPEGSVSTLKIQRTQQEDSAVYLCASDYRVGLKGQPQHFGDGTRLSIL.